The present T cell receptor (beta chain) was sequenced within a study of tumor-infiltrating lymphocytes in glioblastoma multiforme. Multiple V-beta primers and a C-beta primer amplified TCRB from RNA. These TCRB libraries lack any described unique molecular identifiers. TCRdb reprocessed the multiplex PCR reads with MiXCR, giving one entry per CDR3 protein. The sample lists about 13,000 distinct CDR3 sequences; roughly 68% were seen once. In germline, CDR1 is SEHNR, CDR2 FQNEAQ (reference sequence). This CDR3 region has 13 residues. Note on this clonotype: A clone one base away is much larger, so this may be a read error.

Sequenced material: brain tumor tissue. This receptor was taken from a male donor with glioblastoma. The chain joins TRBV7-9 to TRBJ2-1; TRBD2 matches at 10 bases. CDR3 nucleotides: TGTGCCTGCAGCCGTTCTAGCGGGAGTGAGCAGTTCTTC. Amino acid sequence: CACSRSSGSEQFF.